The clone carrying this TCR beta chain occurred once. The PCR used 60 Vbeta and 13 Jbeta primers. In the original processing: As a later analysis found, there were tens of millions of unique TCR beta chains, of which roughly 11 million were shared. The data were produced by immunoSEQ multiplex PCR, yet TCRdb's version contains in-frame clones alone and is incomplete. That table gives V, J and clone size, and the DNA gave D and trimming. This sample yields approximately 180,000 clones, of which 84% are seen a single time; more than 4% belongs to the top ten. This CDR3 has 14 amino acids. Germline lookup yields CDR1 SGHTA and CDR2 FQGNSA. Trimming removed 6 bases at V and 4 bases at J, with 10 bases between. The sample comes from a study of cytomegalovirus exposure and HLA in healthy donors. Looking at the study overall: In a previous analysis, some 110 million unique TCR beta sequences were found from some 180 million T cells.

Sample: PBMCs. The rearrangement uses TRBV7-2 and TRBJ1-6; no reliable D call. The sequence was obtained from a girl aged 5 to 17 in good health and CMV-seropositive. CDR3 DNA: TGTGCCAGCAGGCCCCGGACTTATAATTCACCCCTCCACTTT. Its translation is CASRPRTYNSPLHF.